This T cell receptor (beta chain) was sequenced during a study of blood T cell repertoires in COVID-19. Produced via immunoSEQ multiplex PCR; TCRdb's table is partial and in-frame only. The table records 200,000 to 250,000 clones, roughly nine tenths of them present only once. Deletions cut 2 bases from V and 4 bases from J, with 10 bases between. CDR3 size: 14 residues. Germline V gene lookup returns CDR1 SGHRS and CDR2 YFSETQ. Participants were aged about 18 to 90 years, lived in 25 or so US areas, and enrolled virtually. V and J are TRBV5-1 and TRBJ1-3, with D unresolved. This sequence originates from a man aged 25 to 40 who had recovered from COVID-19. The sequencing input was PBMCs or T cells enriched from blood (not recorded which). CDR3 loop: CASSFGLVGNTIYF. CDR3 DNA: TGCGCCAGCAGCTTTGGGCTCGTGGGAAACACCATATATTTT.